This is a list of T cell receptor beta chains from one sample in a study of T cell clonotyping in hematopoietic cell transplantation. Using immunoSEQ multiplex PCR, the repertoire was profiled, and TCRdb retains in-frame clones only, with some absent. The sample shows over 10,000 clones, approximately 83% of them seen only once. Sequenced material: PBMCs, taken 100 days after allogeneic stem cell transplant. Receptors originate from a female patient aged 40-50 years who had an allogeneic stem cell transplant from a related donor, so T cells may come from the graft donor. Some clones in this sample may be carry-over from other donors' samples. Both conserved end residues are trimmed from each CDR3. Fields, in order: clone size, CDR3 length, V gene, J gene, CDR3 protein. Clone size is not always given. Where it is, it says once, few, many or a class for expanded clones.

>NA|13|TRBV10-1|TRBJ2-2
ASSSGQGGSGELF
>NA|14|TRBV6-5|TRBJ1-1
ASSYSGAMRGTEAF
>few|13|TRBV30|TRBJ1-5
AWSTLQGISQPQH
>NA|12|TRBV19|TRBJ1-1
ASSIDGPNTEAF
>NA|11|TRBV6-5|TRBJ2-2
ASMGRNTGELF
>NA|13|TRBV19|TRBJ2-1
ASSMTSGGYNEQF
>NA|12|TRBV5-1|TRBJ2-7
ASSPRDTGYEQY
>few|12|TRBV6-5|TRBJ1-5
ASSADRSNQPQH
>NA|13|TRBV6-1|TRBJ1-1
ASVPAKSGNTEAF
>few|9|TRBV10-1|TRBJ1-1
ASRRGTEAF
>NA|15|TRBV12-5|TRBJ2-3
ASGLVRREGYTDTQY
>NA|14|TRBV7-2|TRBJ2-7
ASSLGALIPIYEQY
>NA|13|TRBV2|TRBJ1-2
ASSHNLDSSYGYT
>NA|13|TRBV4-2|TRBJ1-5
ASSQEFRGNQPQH
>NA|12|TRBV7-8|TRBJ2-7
ASSLLGRTYEQY
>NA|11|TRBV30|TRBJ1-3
AWSLTGGNTIY